These T cell receptor beta chains were read from a single sample in a study of T cells after posttransplantation cyclophosphamide. Method: immunoSEQ multiplex PCR; TCRdb's copy keeps in-frame clones and lacks some. The sample is made up of some 18,000 clones, none counted only once. The sequencing here drew on PBMCs, taken after allogeneic stem cell transplant with posttransplant cyclophosphamide. These receptor sequences come from a female patient in her 30s who received an allogeneic stem cell transplant from a related donor, was CMV-positive, and had no GVHD. Part of the T cells may come from the graft donor. CDR3s include the opening cysteine and the closing phenylalanine or tryptophan. D genes are given only for firm matches. Only some rows state a clone size, as once, few, many or a class for expanded clones.

TRBD2 | TRBJ2-3 | many | TRBV11-1 | TGTGCCAGCAGCTCCTTTAGCGGGATCCTCACAGATACGCAGTATTTT | CASSSFSGILTDTQYF
TRBD2 | TRBJ2-3 | many | TRBV5-3 | TGTGCCAGAAGCTTGTTACTATGCGGGAGGCTTGATACGCAGTATTTT | CARSLLLCGRLDTQYF
. | TRBJ1-5 | many | TRBV6-5 | TGTGCCAGCAGTTACGGTATGGGGGGTAAGGATCAGCCCCAGCATTTT | CASSYGMGGKDQPQHF
TRBD1 | TRBJ2-7 | many | TRBV2 | TGTGCCAGCAGTCCCGGGACAGTTTTCTACGAGCAGTACTTC | CASSPGTVFYEQYF
. | TRBJ2-7 | many | TRBV11-1 | TGTGCCAGCACGCCGTGGGAGCCCGACTCCTACGAGCAGTACTTC | CASTPWEPDSYEQYF
. | TRBJ1-2 | many | TRBV30 | TGTGCCTGGAGAAGACAGCCAAGGGGGTATGGCTACACCTTC | CAWRRQPRGYGYTF
TRBD2 | TRBJ2-7 | many | TRBV28 | TGTGCCAGCAGTTTACGTCTAGCGGGAGTCGAGCAGTACTTC | CASSLRLAGVEQYF
. | TRBJ2-7 | many | TRBV21-1 | TGTGCCAGCAGCAATCTTGGGACTAGCGGGAACTCCTCCTACGAGCAGTACTTC | CASSNLGTSGNSSYEQYF
. | TRBJ2-2 | many | TRBV29-1 | TGCAGCGTTGGACAGCCGAACACCGGGGAGCTGTTTTTT | CSVGQPNTGELFF
. | TRBJ1-4 | many | TRBV7-2 | TGTGCCAGCAGACGTGGCGGGGGTGATAATGAAAAACTGTTTTTT | CASRRGGGDNEKLFF
. | TRBJ1-1 | many | TRBV7-9 | TGTGCCAGCCAGTGGGACATTTTGAACACTGAAGCTTTCTTT | CASQWDILNTEAFF
TRBD2 | TRBJ2-5 | few | TRBV13 | TGTGCCAGCGGCATGGGGGAGGGGCCGGGGGAGCAGTACTTC | CASGMGEGPGEQYF
. | TRBJ2-3 | many | TRBV10-3 | TGTGCCACCACCCGATCTCTTAGCGGAGGGAGCACAGATACGCAGTATTTT | CATTRSLSGGSTDTQYF
. | TRBJ1-1 | many | TRBV27 | TGTGCCAGCAGTTTCAGGGGTGGTTGGAACACTGAAGCTTTCTTT | CASSFRGGWNTEAFF
TRBD1 | TRBJ2-5 | many | TRBV5-4 | TGTGCCAGCAGCCCCGGCGCCGGGACAGGGAAAGAGACCCAGTACTTC | CASSPGAGTGKETQYF
TRBD1 | TRBJ2-2 | many | TRBV5-4 | TGTGCCAGCAGCCCCCGCGCCCGGACAGGAAACACCGGGGAGCTGTTTTTT | CASSPRARTGNTGELFF
. | TRBJ1-1 | many | TRBV28 | TGTGCCAGCAATCGTAGGGGAATGAACACTGAAGCTTTCTTT | CASNRRGMNTEAFF
TRBD2 | TRBJ2-7 | many | TRBV29-1 | TGCAGCGTTAAGACTAGCGCTTCCTACGAGCAGTACTTC | CSVKTSASYEQYF
TRBD1 | TRBJ2-7 | many | TRBV5-6 | TGTGCCAGCAGCCCTATTGGGGACAGGGACTACGAGCAGTACTTC | CASSPIGDRDYEQYF
TRBD2 | TRBJ2-7 | many | TRBV4-2 | TGTGCCAGCAGCCACTCCGGGACTAGTAACTACGAGCAGTACTTC | CASSHSGTSNYEQYF
TRBD2 | TRBJ2-2 | many | TRBV6-5 | TGTGCCAGCAGTTACTCTCGGGAGGTTAGCACCGGGGAGCTGTTTTTT | CASSYSREVSTGELFF
TRBD2 | TRBJ2-7 | many | TRBV29-1 | TGCAGCGTTGAAAGGACTAGGCACGAGCAGTACTTC | CSVERTRHEQYF
. | TRBJ2-1 | many | TRBV5-6 | TGTGCCAGCAGCCCCCAAAACAATGAGCAGTTCTTC | CASSPQNNEQFF
. | TRBJ2-1 | many | TRBV6-6 | TGTGCCAGCAGTTACCTTGTATCCGAGCAGTTCTTC | CASSYLVSEQFF
TRBD1 | TRBJ1-1 | many | TRBV6-5 | TGTGCCAGCAGTTACTTGGGGGGCCGGGACAGTGAAGCTTTCTTT | CASSYLGGRDSEAFF
TRBD2 | TRBJ2-7 | many | TRBV7-2 | TGTGCCAGCAGCTATGGACTAGCGGAATCCTACGAGCAGTACTTC | CASSYGLAESYEQYF
. | TRBJ1-2 | many | TRBV28 | TGTGCCAGCAGTTCACTCGTGCTAGGTGGCTACACCTTC | CASSSLVLGGYTF
. | TRBJ1-1 | many | TRBV2 | TGTGCCAGCCGGGAGCAACTTATGAACACTGAAGCTTTCTTT | CASREQLMNTEAFF
. | TRBJ2-3 | many | TRBV11-1 | TGTGCCAGCAGCGAATCCCAATCCGGGACAACCCTCACAGATACGCAGTATTTT | CASSESQSGTTLTDTQYF
TRBD1 | TRBJ1-1 | many | TRBV6-4 | TGTGCCAGCAGTGAGGGGACAGGGGGGCAAAAAGCTTTCTTT | CASSEGTGGQKAFF
. | TRBJ2-1 | many | TRBV30 | TGTGCCTGGAGTCCCTCCTCGGGGGGCAACACTGAGCAGTTCTTC | CAWSPSSGGNTEQFF
TRBD2 | TRBJ2-4 | many | TRBV11-2 | TGTGCCAGCAGCTCCCTGGGACTAGCGGGAGTTTCAGTCAAAAACATTCAGTACTTC | CASSSLGLAGVSVKNIQYF
. | TRBJ1-2 | many | TRBV7-2 | TGTGCCAGCAGCCCCCGGACAGCCTTAGGGAATGGCTACACCTTC | CASSPRTALGNGYTF
. | TRBJ1-1 | many | TRBV7-9 | TGTGCCAGCAGCTTGTCGGGACAGAACACTGAAGCTTTCTTT | CASSLSGQNTEAFF
TRBD1 | TRBJ1-2 | many | TRBV25-1 | TGTGCCAGCAGGGACAGGGCCTTTGGCTACACCTTC | CASRDRAFGYTF
. | TRBJ1-2 | many | TRBV19 | TGTGCCAGTTCGACAGCTGCCAACCCCTATGGCTACACCTTC | CASSTAANPYGYTF
. | TRBJ1-3 | many | TRBV15 | TGTGCCACCAGCAGAGACAGGGGATACTCTGGAAACACCATATATTTT | CATSRDRGYSGNTIYF
. | TRBJ2-5 | many | TRBV19 | TGTGCCAGTAGTAGAACTAGCAGGGAGACCCAGTACTTC | CASSRTSRETQYF
. | TRBJ1-2 | many | TRBV4-3 | TGCGCCAGCAGCCAGGGACTGGACTATGGCTACACCTTC | CASSQGLDYGYTF
. | TRBJ2-7 | many | TRBV11-1 | TGTGCCAGCAGCTTCTCCTCCGGTAGCGGATACTACGAGCAGTACTTC | CASSFSSGSGYYEQYF
TRBD1 | TRBJ2-3 | many | TRBV28 | TGTGCCAGCAGTTTATCAGGACAGGGAGCAGATACGCAGTATTTT | CASSLSGQGADTQYF
TRBD2 | TRBJ2-1 | many | TRBV7-2 | TGTGCCAGCAGCTTAATCAGCGGGGCGTCCTACAATGAGCAGTTCTTC | CASSLISGASYNEQFF
TRBD1 | TRBJ2-7 | many | TRBV29-1 | TGCAGCGTTGAACAACAGGGGGTCTCCTACGAGCAGTACTTC | CSVEQQGVSYEQYF
TRBD2 | TRBJ2-7 | many | TRBV28 | TGTGCCAGCAGTTCCAAGCGGGAGGGTTATCACGAGCAGTACTTC | CASSSKREGYHEQYF
. | TRBJ1-2 | many | TRBV9 | TGTGCCAGCAGCGGTTTGAAGACAGCTAACTATGGCTACACCTTC | CASSGLKTANYGYTF
TRBD2 | TRBJ2-7 | many | TRBV5-1 | TGCGCCAGCAGCGCAGGGACTAGCGGGAGGGGCGAGCAGTACTTC | CASSAGTSGRGEQYF
. | TRBJ2-7 | medium-sized | TRBV7-2 | TGTGCCAGCAGCTTAAGGTCTAGATTCTCCTACGAGCAGTACTTC | CASSLRSRFSYEQYF
TRBD2 | TRBJ2-3 | many | TRBV28 | TGTGCCAGCAGTGTAGCGGGAGTGAACACAGATACGCAGTATTTT | CASSVAGVNTDTQYF
TRBD2 | TRBJ2-5 | many | TRBV19 | TGTGCCAGTAGTATGGGACTACCAAGAGAGACCCAGTACTTC | CASSMGLPRETQYF
. | TRBJ2-2 | many | TRBV6-6 | . | CASILDRTDTGELFF
TRBD1 | TRBJ1-4 | . | TRBV5-6 | TGTGCCAGCAGCTATTCTTCGGGGACAGCTAATGAAAAACTGTTTTTT | CASSYSSGTANEKLFF
TRBD2 | TRBJ2-7 | many | TRBV13 | TGTGCCAGCAGCTCGACTAGCGGGGGATACGAGCAGTACTTC | CASSSTSGGYEQYF